This T cell receptor (beta chain) is from a study of blood T cell repertoires in COVID-19. At the level of the study: Acute-phase and convalescent COVID-19 samples originated in the United States, Italy and Spain. In each case, the material was cDNA or gDNA derived from T cells, B-cell-depleted T cells, or PBMCs.

Per the original methods: Researchers report that nucleated cell counts were estimated from reference gene primer amplification. Libraries were prepared by immunoSEQ multiplex PCR; TCRdb keeps only in-frame clonotypes and omits some of them. The V and J calls and clone size come from that table; D and trimming were worked out from the DNA. The table has under 200,000 clones, almost 90% seen once. This CDR3 is 13 amino acids long. In germline, CDR1 is SGHDT, CDR2 YYEEEE. Trimming pared 4 bases from V and 5 bases from J, leaving 12 bases between. The receptor was isolated from a man younger than 30 with active or convalescent COVID-19. The chain uses TRBV5-6 and TRBJ2-5; weak D call: TRBD2 (6 bases). The sample consisted of peripheral blood. CDR3 sequence (DNA): TGTGCCAGCAGCGAGGGACTTTTGGAGACCCAGTACTTC. Translation gives CASSEGLLETQYF.